Included here is one T cell receptor (beta chain) sequence, with context. The target antigen is unknown. The data originate from a study of somatic mutations in cytotoxic T cells in rheumatoid arthritis. Whole-study results and caveats: No significant CD8+ T-cell clonality difference was found between rheumatoid arthritis patients and age-matched controls. Of the expanded CD8+ clones, the antigen targets were not known. About an eighth of the roughly 60 patients had a largest CD8+ clone above 20% of CD8+ cells.

Measured with immunoSEQ multiplex PCR; TCRdb has only the in-frame clones, and not every one. The sample has 20,000 to 25,000 clones, 65% to 85% seen once; the top ten hold around 10%. The receptor was derived from an adult with rheumatoid arthritis. Source material: CD8+ T cells sorted from blood.

This CDR3 is CASSEEGSGSHEQYF. In DNA form, the CDR3 reads TGTGCCAGTTCCGAGGAGGGTAGCGGGAGCCACGAGCAGTACTTC. The rearrangement links TRBV25-1 to TRBJ2-7; 9 bases are a match to TRBD2. Germline V gene data show CDR1 as MGHDK and CDR2 as SYGVNS. V was clipped by 9 bases and J by 5 bases; unmatched bases: 14. This CDR3 region has 15 residues.